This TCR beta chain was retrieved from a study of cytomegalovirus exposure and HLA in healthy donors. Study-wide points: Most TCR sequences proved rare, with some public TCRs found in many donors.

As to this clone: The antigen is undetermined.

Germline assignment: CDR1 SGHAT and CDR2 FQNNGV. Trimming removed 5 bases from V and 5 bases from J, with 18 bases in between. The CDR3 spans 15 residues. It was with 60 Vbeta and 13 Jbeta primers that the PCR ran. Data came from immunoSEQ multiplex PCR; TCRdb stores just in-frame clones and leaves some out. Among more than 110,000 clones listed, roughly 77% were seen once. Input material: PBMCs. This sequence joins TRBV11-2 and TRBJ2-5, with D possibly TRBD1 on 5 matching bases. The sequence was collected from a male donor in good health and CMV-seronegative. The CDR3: CASSPPQGPGETQYF. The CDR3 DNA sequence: TGTGCCAGCAGCCCACCCCAGGGCCCCGGGGAGACCCAGTACTTC.